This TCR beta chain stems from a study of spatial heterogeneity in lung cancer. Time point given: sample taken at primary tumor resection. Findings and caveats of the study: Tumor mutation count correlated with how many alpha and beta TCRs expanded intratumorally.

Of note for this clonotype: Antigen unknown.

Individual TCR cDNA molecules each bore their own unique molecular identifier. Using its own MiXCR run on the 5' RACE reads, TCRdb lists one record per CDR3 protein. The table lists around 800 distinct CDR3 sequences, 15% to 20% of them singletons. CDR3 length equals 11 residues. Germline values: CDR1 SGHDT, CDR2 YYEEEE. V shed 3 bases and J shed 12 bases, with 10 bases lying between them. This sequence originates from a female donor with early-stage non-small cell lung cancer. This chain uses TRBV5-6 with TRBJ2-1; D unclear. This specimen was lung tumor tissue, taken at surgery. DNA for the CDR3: TGTGCCAGCAGCTATCAGACTGGGCAGTTCTTC. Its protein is CASSYQTGQFF.